The 22 T cell receptor beta chains listed next were all sequenced from one sample in a study of T cell responses to AZD1222 COVID-19 vaccine. The assay was immunoSEQ multiplex PCR, and TCRdb's table has in-frame clones only and misses some. Of 75,000 to 100,000 clones listed, roughly 90% were seen once; the top ten hold less than 3%. The input for sequencing was peripheral blood, taken on day 0 of AZD1222 vaccination. The receptors come from an adult in good health.

The V and J genes are TRBV18 and TRBJ1-4, with D possibly being TRBD1 (5 bases). The germline gives CDR1 KGHSH, CDR2 LQKENI. CDR3 length equals 14 residues. V dropped 3 bases and J dropped 5 bases, with 10 bases sitting between them. The DNA of the CDR3 is TGTGCCAGCTCACCGGGGCTGATAAATGAAAAACTGTTTTTT. It encodes CASSPGLINEKLFF.

The CDR3 protein is CASSISSGGPQPQHF. The CDR3 nucleotides read TGTGCCAGTAGTATCTCCTCCGGGGGTCCTCAGCCCCAGCATTTT. The V call is TRBV19, the J call TRBJ1-5; D perhaps matches TRBD1 (5 bases). V was shortened by 3 bases and J by 6 bases, with 15 bases between the two germline ends. The germline gives CDR1 LNHDA, CDR2 SQIVND (reference sequence). This CDR3 comprises 15 residues.

The chain uses TRBV5-1 and TRBJ1-1, with D uncertain. CDR1 is SGHRS, CDR2 YFSETQ, per germline. The V gene lost 5 bases and the J gene lost 4 bases, with 12 bases spanning the gap. The CDR3 runs 13 residues. The CDR3 sequence: CASRQDTITEAFF. CDR3 in DNA: TGCGCCAGCAGACAAGACACCATCACTGAAGCTTTCTTT.

The rearrangement uses TRBV15 and TRBJ2-2, with unresolved D. The germline CDR1 and CDR2 sequences are LNHNV and YYDKDF (reference sequence). The CDR3 is 13 amino acids. Trimming removed 1 base at V and 3 bases at J, with 3 bases between. The CDR3, as DNA: TGTGCCACCAGCAGAGCGTACACCGGGGAGCTGTTTTTT. Amino acid sequence: CATSRAYTGELFF.

The chain carries TRBV29-1 and TRBJ1-1, with D possibly matching TRBD1 (5 bases). With 6 bases removed from V and 7 bases from J, the gap between germline ends came to 9 bases. Germline V gene data show CDR1 as SQVTM and CDR2 as ANQGSEA. The CDR3 spans 10 residues. CDR3 nucleotides: TGCAGCGTCAAACAGGTTGAAGCTTTCTTT. It translates to CSVKQVEAFF.

This clone came up a few times. The J gene is TRBJ2-1, the V gene TRBV15, with TRBD1 identical over 9 bases. V dropped 7 bases and J dropped 4; count of bases not matched to a gene: 8. This CDR3 spans 15 amino acids. Germline-derived CDR1 and CDR2 are LNHNV and YYDKDF (reference sequence). In DNA, the CDR3 is TGTGCCACCACTACCGAGGGGACAGGGTACAATGAGCAGTTCTTC. Translating it yields CATTTEGTGYNEQFF.

The chain has TRBV2 and TRBJ2-3, with 11 bases matching TRBD2. Germline lookup yields CDR1 SNHLY and CDR2 FYNNEI. V gave up 7 bases and J gave up 6 bases; unmatched junction bases: 12. The CDR3 is made up of 16 amino acids. Here the CDR3 DNA reads TGTGCCAGCAACTTGGGGCCGGGACTAGCGGCGGATACGCAGTATTTT. Its protein is CASNLGPGLAADTQYF.

The chain carries TRBV18 and TRBJ2-5; TRBD2 agrees at 11 bases. Germline CDR1 KGHSH, CDR2 LQKENI. The CDR3 length is 15 residues. Germline trimming cut 6 bases from V and 3 bases from J; bases unmatched to any gene: 6. The CDR3 loop reads CASSPTSGRKETQYF. DNA for the CDR3: TGTGCCAGCTCCCCCACTAGCGGGAGAAAAGAGACCCAGTACTTC.

This sequence joins TRBV2 and TRBJ2-6, with TRBD1 as a possible D gene (6 bases). Germline V CDR1 and CDR2: SNHLY, FYNNEI. V was pared by 2 bases and J by 2 bases, with 16 bases between. The CDR3 runs 18 residues. The CDR3 sequence: CASSEIGTYQTGANVLTF. DNA for the CDR3: TGTGCCAGCAGTGAAATTGGGACATACCAGACTGGGGCCAACGTCCTGACTTTC.

V usage is TRBV9 and J usage is TRBJ2-2; D possibly corresponds to TRBD2 (5 bases). V was clipped by 3 bases and J by 6 bases, with 12 bases between them. The CDR3 runs to 14 residues. CDR1 is SGDLS and CDR2 is YYNGEE in the germline V gene. The CDR3 DNA reads as TGTGCCAGCAGCGGAATAGGGAGTCCCGGGGAGCTGTTTTTT. Protein: CASSGIGSPGELFF.

This clone was counted a single time. V is TRBV30 and J is TRBJ2-1, with D maybe TRBD2 (7 bases). Per the germline V gene, CDR1 is GTSNPN and CDR2 is SVGIG (reference sequence). CDR3 length: 15 amino acids. V lost 2 bases, J lost 6 bases, and 17 bases lay in between. CDR3 protein: CAWSLAVGGLNEQFF. CDR3 DNA sequence: TGTGCCTGGAGTCTAGCGGTCGGGGGGCTCAATGAGCAGTTCTTC. The full variable domain, with the rest looked up from reference TRBV30 and TRBJ2-1, is SQTIHQWPATLVQPVGSPLSLECTVEGTSNPNLYWYRQAAGRGLQLLFYSVGIGQISSEVPQNLSASRPQDRQFILSSKKLLLSDSGFYLCAWSLAVGGLNEQFFGPGTRLTVL.

The CDR3 DNA reads as TGTGCCAGTAGGCCATCCGGACTAGCGGGAGGTATCGATGAGCAGTTCTTC. Translated: CASRPSGLAGGIDEQFF. This chain uses TRBV19 with TRBJ2-1; 14 bases align to TRBD2. V was pared by 6 bases and J by 8 bases, with 12 bases of the junction left unmatched. CDR3 length: 17 amino acids. Germline V gene lookup returns CDR1 LNHDA and CDR2 SQIVND (reference sequence).

The chain uses TRBV4-1 and TRBJ1-1; maybe TRBD1 (5 bases). The CDR3 is made up of 16 amino acids. The V end was cut by 1 base, the J end by 0 bases, with 12 bases between. Germline CDR1 MGHRA, CDR2 YSYEKL. The CDR3 here is CASSQAAGYMNTEAFF. The CDR3 DNA is TGCGCCAGCAGCCAAGCGGCAGGGTATATGAACACTGAAGCTTTCTTT.

The chain is built from TRBV19 and TRBJ2-2; maybe TRBD1 (6 bases). This CDR3 is 16 amino acids long. Germline V lookup: CDR1 LNHDA, CDR2 SQIVND (reference sequence). Trimming took 1 base from V and 0 from J, leaving 9 bases between them. CDR3: CASSIGQVTNTGELFF. The CDR3 nucleotides read TGTGCCAGTAGTATAGGACAGGTGACGAACACCGGGGAGCTGTTTTTT.

This clone was counted between two and nine times. The chain uses TRBV7-6 and TRBJ2-3; TRBD1 matches 7 bases. The germline gives CDR1 SGHVS, CDR2 FNYEAQ. J was trimmed by 4 bases and V by 4 bases; bases with no gene match: 5. The CDR3 is made up of 14 amino acids. The CDR3: CASSSTGFPDTQYF. CDR3 in DNA: TGTGCCAGCAGCTCGACAGGGTTCCCAGATACGCAGTATTTT. The full variable domain, in which reference TRBV7-6 and TRBJ2-3 provide the parts outside the CDR3, is GAGVSQSPRYKVTKRGQDVALRCDPISGHVSLYWYRQALGQGPEFLTYFNYEAQQDKSGLPNDRFSAERPEGSISTLTIQRTEQRDSAMYRCASSSTGFPDTQYFGPGTRLTVL.

The chain links TRBV4-1 to TRBJ1-6, with 7 bases that match TRBD1. The CDR3 covers 18 residues. Germline V gene sequence: CDR1 MGHRA, CDR2 YSYEKL. V trimming: 2 bases; J trimming: 5 bases; junction bases outside the gene matches: 12. This CDR3 is CASSQSNSGDSNNSPLHF. The DNA for the CDR3 is TGCGCCAGCAGCCAATCTAACTCCGGGGACAGTAATAATTCACCCCTCCACTTT.

The chain joins TRBV7-3 to TRBJ2-7; D possibly corresponds to TRBD1 (5 bases). Trimming removed 1 base from V and 5 bases from J, with 9 bases in between. The V gene's germline CDR1 is SGHTA and CDR2 FQGTGA. CDR3 length: 13 amino acids. CDR3 bases: TGTGCCAGCAGCTTAAGAGGCAGGGACGAGCAGTACTTC. It yields the protein CASSLRGRDEQYF.

The rearrangement uses TRBV7-8 and TRBJ1-1; D uncertain. Germline V lookup: CDR1 SGHVS, CDR2 FQNEAQ. This CDR3 is built from 13 residues. Trimming pared 6 bases from V and 2 bases from J, leaving 10 bases between. The CDR3 DNA reads as TGTGCCAGCAGGGCAGGCATTAACACTGAAGCTTTCTTT. This codes for CASRAGINTEAFF.

J is TRBJ2-7 and V is TRBV28; TRBD1 matches at 8 bases. CDR1 is MDHEN, CDR2 SYDVKM, per germline. V lost 5 bases, J lost 4 bases, and 13 bases stayed unmatched. The CDR3 loop spans 16 amino acids. The CDR3 spells CASSPIRTGMRYEQYF. The CDR3 DNA reads TGTGCCAGCAGTCCAATTCGGACAGGGATGAGATACGAGCAGTACTTC.

The chain recombines TRBV27 with TRBJ2-1; 11 nucleotides align to TRBD2. The junction had 17 bases not matched to a gene; V was cut back by 10 bases and J by 0 bases. The CDR3 has 19 amino acids. Germline CDR1 MNHEY, CDR2 SMNVEV (reference sequence). This chain's CDR3 is CATVFRGTSGYPSYNEQFF. CDR3 nucleotide sequence: TGTGCCACCGTATTTCGGGGGACTAGCGGATATCCCTCCTACAATGAGCAGTTCTTC.

The chain couples TRBV7-3 to TRBJ1-1; a possible D gene is TRBD1 (5 bases). Germline V gene lookup returns CDR1 SGHTA and CDR2 FQGTGA. The CDR3 covers 15 residues. V lost 5 bases, J lost 0 bases, and 13 bases lay in between. The chain's CDR3 is CASSPIGGLNTEAFF. CDR3 coding DNA: TGTGCCAGCAGCCCTATCGGGGGATTGAACACTGAAGCTTTCTTT.

This chain uses TRBV6-5 with TRBJ2-1, with a weak D call TRBD1 (6 bases). Germline V gene lookup returns CDR1 MNHEY and CDR2 SVGAGI. V was pared by 8 bases and J by 1 base, with 12 bases between. The CDR3 has 14 amino acids. CDR3 sequence: CASGVQGSYNEQFF. The CDR3 DNA reads as TGTGCCAGCGGGGTACAGGGATCCTACAATGAGCAGTTCTTC.